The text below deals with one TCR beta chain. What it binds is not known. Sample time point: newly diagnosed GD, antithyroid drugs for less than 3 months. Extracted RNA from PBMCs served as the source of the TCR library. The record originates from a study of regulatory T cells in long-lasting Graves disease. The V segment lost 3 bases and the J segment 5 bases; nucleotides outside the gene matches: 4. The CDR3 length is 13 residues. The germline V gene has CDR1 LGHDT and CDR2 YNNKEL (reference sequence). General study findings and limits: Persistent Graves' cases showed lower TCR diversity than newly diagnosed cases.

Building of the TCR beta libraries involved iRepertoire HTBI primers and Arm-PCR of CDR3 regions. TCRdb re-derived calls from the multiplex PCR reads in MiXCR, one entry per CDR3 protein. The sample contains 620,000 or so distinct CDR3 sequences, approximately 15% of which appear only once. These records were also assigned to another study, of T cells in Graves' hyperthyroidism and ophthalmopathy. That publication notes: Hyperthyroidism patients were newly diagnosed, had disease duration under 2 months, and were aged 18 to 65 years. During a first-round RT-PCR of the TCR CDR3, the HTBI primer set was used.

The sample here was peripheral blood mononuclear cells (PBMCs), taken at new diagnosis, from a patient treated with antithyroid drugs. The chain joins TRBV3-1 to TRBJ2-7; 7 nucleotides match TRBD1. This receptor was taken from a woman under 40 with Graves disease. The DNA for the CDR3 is TGTGCCAGCAGCCACCTTGGACAGGACGAGCAGTACTTC. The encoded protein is CASSHLGQDEQYF.